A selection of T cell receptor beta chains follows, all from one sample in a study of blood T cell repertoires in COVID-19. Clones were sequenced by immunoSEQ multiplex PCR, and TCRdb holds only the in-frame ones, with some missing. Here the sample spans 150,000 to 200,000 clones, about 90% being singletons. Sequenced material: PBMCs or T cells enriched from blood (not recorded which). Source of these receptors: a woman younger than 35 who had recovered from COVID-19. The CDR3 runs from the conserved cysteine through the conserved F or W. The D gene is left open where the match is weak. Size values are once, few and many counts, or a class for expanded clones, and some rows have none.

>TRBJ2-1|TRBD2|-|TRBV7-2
TGTGCCAGCAGCTTAGTTTGGCTAGCGGGGGAGAACAATGAGCAGTTCTTC
CASSLVWLAGENNEQFF
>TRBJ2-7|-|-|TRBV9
TGTGCCAGCAGCGTAGACTTCTCCTACGAGCAGTACTTC
CASSVDFSYEQYF
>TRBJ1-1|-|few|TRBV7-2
TGTGCCAGCAGCTCTCACAGGAACACTGAAGCTTTCTTT
CASSSHRNTEAFF
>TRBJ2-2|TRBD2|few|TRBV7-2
TGTGCCAGCAGCTGGTCGGCGGGGGCGAACACCGGGGAGCTGTTTTTT
CASSWSAGANTGELFF
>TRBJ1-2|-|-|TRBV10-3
TGTGCCATCACCGCGGACAGAAGCTATGGCTACACCTTC
CAITADRSYGYTF
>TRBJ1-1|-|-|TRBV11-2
TGTGCCAGCAGCTTAGGCGGGAACACTGAAGCTTTCTTT
CASSLGGNTEAFF
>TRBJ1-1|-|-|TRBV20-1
TGCAGTGCCTGGGGGGACACTGAAGCTTTCTTT
CSAWGDTEAFF
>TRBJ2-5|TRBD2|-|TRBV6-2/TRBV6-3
TGTGCCAGCAGTTCCCAGCGGGGGGCTCAGGAGACCCAGTACTTC
CASSSQRGAQETQYF
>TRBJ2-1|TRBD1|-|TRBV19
TGTGCCAGTAGTCCTCCCCCCGGACAGGTGGGTATACGGGACAATGAGCAGTTCTTC
CASSPPPGQVGIRDNEQFF
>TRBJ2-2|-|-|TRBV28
TGTGCCAGCAGTTCACCAACAGGGCCCAACACCGGGGAGCTGTTTTTT
CASSSPTGPNTGELFF
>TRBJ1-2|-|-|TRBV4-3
TGCGCCAGCAGCCAAGATAGCGGGGGCTCTCCCGTTAGATCATATGGCTACACCTTC
CASSQDSGGSPVRSYGYTF
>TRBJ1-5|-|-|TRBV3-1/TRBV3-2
TGTGCCAGCAGCGTGTCAAGTGGAGATCAGCCCCAGCATTTT
CASSVSSGDQPQHF
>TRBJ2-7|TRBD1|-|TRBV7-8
TGTGCCAGCAGCTTTCCGGGACAGGGCACACTCTACGAGCAGTACTTC
CASSFPGQGTLYEQYF
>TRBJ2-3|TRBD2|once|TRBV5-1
TGCGCCAGCAGCACCCGGTTGGCTAGCGGGACAGATACGCAGTATTTT
CASSTRLASGTDTQYF
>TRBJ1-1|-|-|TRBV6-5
TGTGCCAGCAGTTACAATCCTGACACTGAAGCTTTCTTT
CASSYNPDTEAFF
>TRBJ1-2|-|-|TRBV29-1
TGCAGCGTCGGCGGTCCGAGCTGGGGCTACACCTTC
CSVGGPSWGYTF
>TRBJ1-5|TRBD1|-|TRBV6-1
TGTGCCAGCAGTGAAGTCAAGGGGGCACGGCAGCCCCAGCATTTT
CASSEVKGARQPQHF
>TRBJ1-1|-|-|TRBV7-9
TGTGCCAGCAGCTTACAGGATCAGGGGTTAAATGAAGCTTTCTTT
CASSLQDQGLNEAFF
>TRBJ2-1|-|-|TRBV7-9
TGTGCCACCGGGCTAGCGTCGAATGAGCAGTTCTTC
CATGLASNEQFF
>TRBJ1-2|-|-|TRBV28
TGTGCCAGCCAGGCCCAGGGATTTGGCTACACCTTC
CASQAQGFGYTF
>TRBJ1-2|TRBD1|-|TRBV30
TGTGCCTCCCCCCGGACAGGATCCTTCTATGGCTACACCTTC
CASPRTGSFYGYTF
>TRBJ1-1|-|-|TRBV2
TGTGCCAGCAGTGGGGTTCCAGCGGGGGCCGCGAACACTTATTTT
CASSGVPAGAANTYF
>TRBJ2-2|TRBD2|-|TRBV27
TGTGCCAGCAGTTTACCCGGACTAGCGGGGGGTTACACCGGGGAGCTGTTTTTT
CASSLPGLAGGYTGELFF
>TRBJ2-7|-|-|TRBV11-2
TGTGCCAGCAGGCCCGGCGGAGTTGCGGGCGAGCAGTACTTC
CASRPGGVAGEQYF
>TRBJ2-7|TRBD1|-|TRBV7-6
TGTGCCAGCAGCTTAGCGCCTCCAGGGGGACCCTACGAGCAGTACTTC
CASSLAPPGGPYEQYF
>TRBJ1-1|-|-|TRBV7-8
TGTGCCAGCAGCTTCGCGACAAGCGGTTACACTGAAGCTTTCTTT
CASSFATSGYTEAFF
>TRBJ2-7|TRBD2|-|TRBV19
TGTGCCAGTAGCCCCGGGACTAGCCGCTTGAGCGAGCAGTACTTC
CASSPGTSRLSEQYF
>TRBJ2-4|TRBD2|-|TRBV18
TGTGCCAGCTCACCCCCGGGGAGGGATGCCAAAAACATTCAGTACTTC
CASSPPGRDAKNIQYF
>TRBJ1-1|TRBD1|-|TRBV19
TGTGCCAGTAGGAGACAGGGGGCGCGAACTGAAGCTTTCTTT
CASRRQGARTEAFF
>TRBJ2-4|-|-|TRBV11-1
TGTGCCAGCAGCCTCGATGGAGGGGTCGGACACATTCAGTACTTC
CASSLDGGVGHIQYF
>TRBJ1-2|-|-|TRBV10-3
TGTGCCATCAGTGAGTGGTTGTATTCGGGGGATGGCTACACCTTC
CAISEWLYSGDGYTF
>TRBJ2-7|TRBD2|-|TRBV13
TGTGCCAGCAGCAGCGGGGTAGCGGGACTCTACGAGCAGTACTTC
CASSSGVAGLYEQYF
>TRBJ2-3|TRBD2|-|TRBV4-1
TGCGCCAGCAGCCAAGAATCGACTAGCGGGGGCACAGATACGCAGTATTTT
CASSQESTSGGTDTQYF
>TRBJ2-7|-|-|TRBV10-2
TGCGCCAGCAGTGCCTCAGTTAAAAGTGACACCTACGAGCAGTACTTC
CASSASVKSDTYEQYF
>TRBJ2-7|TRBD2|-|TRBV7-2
TGTGCCAGCAGCTTTATGCGGGAGACCGGGTACGAGCAGTACTTC
CASSFMRETGYEQYF
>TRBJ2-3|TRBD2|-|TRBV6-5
TGTGCCAGCAGTCCTAGCGGGGGGATAACAGATACGCAGTATTTT
CASSPSGGITDTQYF
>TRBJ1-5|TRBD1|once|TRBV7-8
TGTGCCAGCAGCCCGGGGGACAGAAATCAGCCCCAGCATTTT
CASSPGDRNQPQHF
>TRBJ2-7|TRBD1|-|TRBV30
TGTGCCCACACCGGGACAGAACGCTACGAGCAGTACTTC
CAHTGTERYEQYF
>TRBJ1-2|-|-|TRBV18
TGTGCCAGCTCACCTGAGGCCAGGGCGAAGGGCTACACCTTC
CASSPEARAKGYTF
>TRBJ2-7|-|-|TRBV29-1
TGCAGCGTTGGCCCCGGGGGAGTCGACGAGCAGTACTTC
CSVGPGGVDEQYF
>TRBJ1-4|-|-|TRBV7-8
TGTGCCAGCAGCTTAGTGGACAGAAGTAATGAAAAACTGTTTTTT
CASSLVDRSNEKLFF
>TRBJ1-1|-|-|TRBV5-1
TGCGCCAGCAGCTTTACAGGCTTGAACACTGAAGCTTTCTTT
CASSFTGLNTEAFF
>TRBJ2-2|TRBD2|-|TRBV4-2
TGTGCCAGCAGCCAGAGACTAGCGGGGTCCACCGGGGAGCTGTTTTTT
CASSQRLAGSTGELFF
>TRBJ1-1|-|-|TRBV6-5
TGTGCCAGCAGTTACTCGACACTGCCGAACACTGAAGCTTTCTTT
CASSYSTLPNTEAFF
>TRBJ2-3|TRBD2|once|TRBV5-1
TGCGCCAGCACCTTAGCGGGGGGAGCTGTAGATACGCAGTATTTT
CASTLAGGAVDTQYF
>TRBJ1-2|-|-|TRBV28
TGTGCCAGTTCCTGGGGAGGCGGCTACACCTTC
CASSWGGGYTF
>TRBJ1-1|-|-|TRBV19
TGTGCCAGTAGTATCGGTGGGAACACTGAAGCTTTCTTT
CASSIGGNTEAFF
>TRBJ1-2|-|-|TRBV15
TGTGCCACCAGCAGACCATTCACTAACTATGGCTACACCTTC
CATSRPFTNYGYTF
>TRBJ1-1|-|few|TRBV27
TGTGCCAGCAGTTTACGCCCACCACAGGGCGGCACTGAAGCTTTCTTT
CASSLRPPQGGTEAFF
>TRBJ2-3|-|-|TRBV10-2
TGCGCCAGCAGGGAGGGGCCCGTCTACACAGATACGCAGTATTTT
CASREGPVYTDTQYF
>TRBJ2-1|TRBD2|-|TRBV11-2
TGTGCCAGCAGCTTAGGACTAGCGGGGCCAAATGAGCAGTTCTTC
CASSLGLAGPNEQFF
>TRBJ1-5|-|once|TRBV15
TGTGCCACCAGCAGAGACAGGGATCAGCCCCAGCATTTT
CATSRDRDQPQHF
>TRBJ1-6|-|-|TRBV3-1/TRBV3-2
TGTGCCAGCAGCCAGGCATATTCACCCCTCCACTTT
CASSQAYSPLHF
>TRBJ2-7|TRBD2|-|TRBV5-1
TGCGCCAGCAGCTTTCGGACTAGCGGCGGCCACGAGCAGTACTTC
CASSFRTSGGHEQYF
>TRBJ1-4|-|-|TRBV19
TGTGCCAGTAGTACAACAGTTCGGGAAAAACTGTTTTTT
CASSTTVREKLFF
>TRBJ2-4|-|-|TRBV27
TGTGCCAGCAGTTTACAGGGAAGTAGGAGCAAAAACATTCAGTACTTC
CASSLQGSRSKNIQYF
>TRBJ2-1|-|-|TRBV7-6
TGTGCCAGCAGCCTCAGGGCCTACAATGAGCAGTTCTTC
CASSLRAYNEQFF
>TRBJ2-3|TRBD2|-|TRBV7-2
TGTGCCAGCAGCCCTGCCCCTTTAGTAGCGGGGGGGTTGCAGTATTTT
CASSPAPLVAGGLQYF
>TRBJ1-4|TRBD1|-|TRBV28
TGTGCCAGCAGTTTGACAGGGCAACTGTTTTTT
CASSLTGQLFF